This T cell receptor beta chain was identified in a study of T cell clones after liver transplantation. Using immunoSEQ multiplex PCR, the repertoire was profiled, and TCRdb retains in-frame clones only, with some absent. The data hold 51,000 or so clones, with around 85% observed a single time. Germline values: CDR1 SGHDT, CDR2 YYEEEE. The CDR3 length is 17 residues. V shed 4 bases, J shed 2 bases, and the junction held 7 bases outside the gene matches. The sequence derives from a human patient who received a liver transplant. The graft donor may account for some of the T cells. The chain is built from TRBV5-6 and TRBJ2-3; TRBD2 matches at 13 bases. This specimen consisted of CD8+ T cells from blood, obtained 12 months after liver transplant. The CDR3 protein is CASSGGLAGEYTDTQYF. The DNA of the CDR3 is TGTGCCAGCAGCGGCGGACTAGCGGGAGAGTACACAGATACGCAGTATTTT.